These T cell receptor beta chains were read from a single sample in a study of T-cell reconstitution after alpha-beta-depleted transplantation in children. TCRdb independently ran MiXCR on the PCR reads; one entry per CDR3 protein. The top ten clones hold around 2.4% of a sample with more than 60,000 distinct CDR3 sequences, about 7% of them seen once. Source: PBMCs from the stem cell graft donor, taken from the stem cell graft. The receptors shown here come from a human donor who donated a stem cell graft to a child with acute lymphoblastic leukemia. CDR3s include the opening cysteine and the closing phenylalanine or tryptophan. D genes are given only for firm matches. Expanded clones get a size class; other rows say once, few or many, or leave the size out.

D gene,V gene,clone size,J gene,CDR3 DNA,CDR3 protein
NA,TRBV5-1,many,TRBJ1-1,TGCGCCAGCAGCTTAACGGGACGTCGGAGTAACACTGAAGCTTTCTTT,CASSLTGRRSNTEAFF
TRBD1,TRBV7-3,many,TRBJ2-1,TGTGCCAGCAGCGCGTACAGGGGACCCCAATTTGAGCAGTTCTTC,CASSAYRGPQFEQFF
NA,TRBV6-5,many,TRBJ2-7,TGTGCCAGCAGTTCAGTCGTCAGGGGTACCTACGAGCAGTACTTC,CASSSVVRGTYEQYF
NA,TRBV28,few,TRBJ1-2,TGTGCCAGCAGTTTCCTTAATTACGGCTACACCTTC,CASSFLNYGYTF
NA,TRBV29-1,NA,TRBJ1-1,TGCAGCGTAGCCATGCCGGGAAACACTGAAGCTTTCTTT,CSVAMPGNTEAFF
TRBD1,TRBV20-1,many,TRBJ1-5,TGCAGTGCTACTTCCCGGACAGGGGAAAGCGGTCAGCCCCAGCATTTT,CSATSRTGESGQPQHF
NA,TRBV7-2,many,TRBJ1-4,TGTGCCAGCAGCTTGGCCCCCGCAGGGTATAATGAAAAACTGTTTTTT,CASSLAPAGYNEKLFF
NA,TRBV14,few,TRBJ1-2,TGTGCCAGCAGCCAAGGAGACTCCCGCTGGGATGGCTACACCTTC,CASSQGDSRWDGYTF
NA,TRBV19,many,TRBJ2-1,TGTGCCAGTATGGCATCGAACCATGAGCAGTTCTTC,CASMASNHEQFF
TRBD1,TRBV12-3/TRBV12-4,NA,TRBJ2-5,TGTGCCAGCAAACTGGACAGGGAAGAGACCCAGTACTTC,CASKLDREETQYF
TRBD2,TRBV7-2,many,TRBJ2-3,TGTGCCAGCAGCTATCCCGGACTAGCGGGAGAGAGGGGCACAGATACGCAGTATTTT,CASSYPGLAGERGTDTQYF
NA,TRBV20-1,many,TRBJ2-1,TGCAGTGCTATGGCGTTATCGGGACGTCCCAAGCAGTTCTTC,CSAMALSGRPKQFF
NA,TRBV5-1,many,TRBJ2-7,TGCGCCAGCAGCTACCGGGACTTGTCCCCGAACGAGCAGTACTTC,CASSYRDLSPNEQYF
TRBD2,TRBV5-1,many,TRBJ2-1,TGCGCCAGCAGAGGAACTAGCGCCGGAGGAAGTGAGCAGTTCTTC,CASRGTSAGGSEQFF
NA,TRBV5-5,many,TRBJ1-2,TGTGCCAGCAGCTTGGAGGGTGACGGCTATGGCTACACCTTC,CASSLEGDGYGYTF
NA,TRBV7-9,many,TRBJ2-3,TGTGCCAGCAGCTTAAGTGTTAAAGATACGCAGTATTTT,CASSLSVKDTQYF
TRBD2,TRBV11-2,NA,TRBJ2-5,TGTGCCAGCAGCTTAGGCGGGACTAGCGGATACTTC,CASSLGGTSGYF
TRBD2,TRBV7-3,NA,TRBJ2-7,TGTGCCAGCAGCTTAACGGAGGGACTAGGGAGTGAGCAGTACTTC,CASSLTEGLGSEQYF
TRBD2,TRBV29-1,few,TRBJ2-1,TGCAGCGCCCTTGGACTAGCGGGACCTATAGCGGGCTTTTACAATGAGCAGTTCTTC,CSALGLAGPIAGFYNEQFF
NA,TRBV12-3/TRBV12-4,many,TRBJ2-1,TGTGCCAGCAGCCCCGGGGCCACAGGAGGTGAGCAGTTCTTC,CASSPGATGGEQFF
TRBD1,TRBV5-7,many,TRBJ1-5,TGTGCCAGCAGCTTGGATATGGACAGGGCCAGCAATCAGCCCCAGCATTTT,CASSLDMDRASNQPQHF
TRBD1,TRBV12-3/TRBV12-4,many,TRBJ1-1,TGTGCCAGCAGGGGACAGTCTGAAGCTTTCTTT,CASRGQSEAFF
TRBD1,TRBV5-1,many,TRBJ1-5,TGCGCCAGCAGCTTGGAGGGGGCGAGGAATCAGCCCCAGCATTTT,CASSLEGARNQPQHF
NA,TRBV12-3/TRBV12-4,many,TRBJ1-1,TGTGCCAGCTCCAAGGGGGGGCGGACCCAAAGGGCATTT,CASSKGGRTQRAF
NA,TRBV27,few,TRBJ2-7,TGTGCCAGCAGTTTAACAGGGTCCCACGAGCAGTACTTC,CASSLTGSHEQYF
NA,TRBV7-2,many,TRBJ1-3,TGTGCCAGCAGCTTAGCGCGGCTAGGGCTGGCGTCTGGAAACACCATATATTTT,CASSLARLGLASGNTIYF
TRBD2,TRBV7-7,many,TRBJ2-3,TGTGCCAGCGGCCCGGGCCCAAGCGGGGTACTGTACACAGATACGCAGTATTTT,CASGPGPSGVLYTDTQYF
TRBD1,TRBV29-1,few,TRBJ1-2,TGCAGCGTTGAAGATTGGCAGGGGGACTATGGCTACACCTTC,CSVEDWQGDYGYTF
NA,TRBV29-1,many,TRBJ1-5,TGCAGCGTCAAAACCGGACCGGGCAATCAGCCCCAGCATTTT,CSVKTGPGNQPQHF
NA,TRBV20-1,many,TRBJ1-2,TGCAGTGCTAGAGTGGGGCCCTATGGCTACACCTTC,CSARVGPYGYTF
NA,TRBV10-3,few,TRBJ2-5,TGTGCCATCAGCCCTTTGGGGGTACAAGAGACCCAGTACTTC,CAISPLGVQETQYF
TRBD2,TRBV7-9,many,TRBJ2-7,TGTGCCAGCAGCTTCGGCCTAGCGGACTACGAGCAGTACTTC,CASSFGLADYEQYF
TRBD1,TRBV4-3,many,TRBJ2-7,TGCGCCAGCAGCCAAGATCCCTGGGACAGGGGCTACGAGCAGTACTTC,CASSQDPWDRGYEQYF
NA,TRBV6-5,many,TRBJ1-2,TGTGCCAGCAGTTACTCTTCCGGCACGGGAACATATGGCTACACCTTC,CASSYSSGTGTYGYTF
TRBD1,TRBV29-1,many,TRBJ1-1,TGCAGCGTTCCCGACTGGGGTCAGACAGGGCCTGAAGCTTTCTTT,CSVPDWGQTGPEAFF
TRBD1,TRBV5-1,many,TRBJ1-1,TGCGCCAGCAGCTTATACAGGGGACTGAACACTGAAGCTTTCTTT,CASSLYRGLNTEAFF
NA,TRBV3-1,many,TRBJ2-3,TGTGCCAGCACCTTAACTACAGATACGCAGTATTTT,CASTLTTDTQYF
NA,TRBV28,NA,TRBJ2-7,TGTGCCAGCAGTTTACGCATCCCCTACGAGCAGTACTTC,CASSLRIPYEQYF
TRBD1,TRBV6-2/TRBV6-3,many,TRBJ2-3,TGTGCCAGCAGTTACTCGTCGGGACAGGGCGCAGATACGCAGTATTTT,CASSYSSGQGADTQYF
NA,TRBV12-3/TRBV12-4,many,TRBJ2-2,TGTGCCAGCAGTGACAGAGCAGCCGGGGAGCTGTTTTTT,CASSDRAAGELFF
NA,TRBV5-4,NA,TRBJ2-7,TGTGCCAGCAACATTGTGGGGGAACAGGGCGAGCAGTACTTC,CASNIVGEQGEQYF
NA,TRBV6-5,many,TRBJ1-6,TGTGCCAGCAGTCCTTCGGGAAGCGGTCCATTT,CASSPSGSGPF
NA,TRBV28,few,TRBJ2-7,TGTGCCAGCGGGTTGAAAGCCCCTACCTACGAGCATTACTTC,CASGLKAPTYEHYF
NA,TRBV4-3,many,TRBJ1-5,TGCGCCAGCAGCCAAGATGGACAGCTAAATCAGCCCCAGCATTTT,CASSQDGQLNQPQHF
NA,TRBV20-1,many,TRBJ1-4,TGCAGTGGTATCGGGGTATCTAATGAAAAACTGTTTTTT,CSGIGVSNEKLFF
TRBD1,TRBV7-7,many,TRBJ2-5,TGTGCTAGCAGTTCTGACAGGGGGCGCGGAGAGACCCAGTACTTC,CASSSDRGRGETQYF
TRBD2,TRBV29-1,few,TRBJ2-1,TGCAGCGGAAGGACTAGCGGAAACAATGAGCAGTTCTTC,CSGRTSGNNEQFF
TRBD1,TRBV6-1,many,TRBJ2-7,TGTGCCAGCGAGGGACAGTTCTACGAGCAGTACTTC,CASEGQFYEQYF
NA,TRBV12-3/TRBV12-4,many,TRBJ2-1,TGTGCCAGCAGTTTAAAAGTGACTAGTATGGATGAGCAGTTCTTC,CASSLKVTSMDEQFF
NA,TRBV6-1,many,TRBJ1-2,TGTGCCACCCTCGTTGGTACTAACTATGGCTACACCTTC,CATLVGTNYGYTF
NA,TRBV20-1,few,TRBJ2-2,TGCAGTGCTAGAGACTTATACGACAGTTTGGCGAACACCGGGGAGCTGTTTTTT,CSARDLYDSLANTGELFF
TRBD2,TRBV5-1,NA,TRBJ2-1,TGCGCCAGCAGCTTTGGACTAGCGGGAGATTTTGAGCAGTTCTTC,CASSFGLAGDFEQFF
NA,TRBV27,many,TRBJ2-2,TGTGCCAGCAGTCGCGCAGGGACGGGGGAGCTGTTTTTT,CASSRAGTGELFF
NA,TRBV29-1,NA,TRBJ2-3,TGCAGCGTTGATGTCGGGGGATCAGATACGCAGTATTTT,CSVDVGGSDTQYF
TRBD1,TRBV9,many,TRBJ1-5,TGTGCCAGCAGCCCGGGGACAGGGGAACTCGGGCGTCAGCCCCAGCATTTT,CASSPGTGELGRQPQHF
TRBD1,TRBV5-5,NA,TRBJ1-5,TGTGCCAGCAGCCCACAGGGGTCCAGGGCCGGTCAGCCCCAGCATTTT,CASSPQGSRAGQPQHF
TRBD1,TRBV28,many,TRBJ2-7,TGTGCCAGCAGCGTACAGGGGCTCCCCTACGAGCAGTACTTC,CASSVQGLPYEQYF
TRBD1,TRBV20-1,few,TRBJ1-5,TGCAGTGCCACCGGGACAGGAGAGATCCAGCCCCAGCATTTT,CSATGTGEIQPQHF
NA,TRBV27,many,TRBJ2-3,TGTGCCAGCAGTTCCCGTTGGGATACGCAGTATTTT,CASSSRWDTQYF